The rows below give T cell receptor beta chains drawn from one sample of a study of PD-L1 blockade in urothelial cancer. Using immunoSEQ multiplex PCR, the repertoire was profiled, and TCRdb retains in-frame clones only, with some absent. The table shows tens of thousands of clones, with around 90% occurring only once. Sequencing used PBMCs, obtained around atezolizumab (anti-PD-L1) treatment. All receptors derive from a man aged 60 to 69 with urothelial cancer. Both conserved end residues are part of each CDR3. The order of the fields is D gene, clone size, J gene, V gene, CDR3 DNA, CDR3 protein. The D gene is left open where the match is weak. The listing skips clone size in some rows; elsewhere it reads once, few, many or a size class.

.	.	TRBJ2-7	TRBV7-9	TGTGCCAGCAGCTTAGGAGCGCAGGGTGGCTACGAGCAGTACTTC	CASSLGAQGGYEQYF
.	.	TRBJ2-3	TRBV6-1	TGTGCCAGCAGTGCCGCCCCCAGGGGACCCAGCACAGATACGCAGTATTTT	CASSAAPRGPSTDTQYF
.	once	TRBJ2-1	TRBV6-1	TGTGCCAGCAGTGGTTTAGGGGGGGAGAGGCAGTTCTTC	CASSGLGGERQFF
.	many	TRBJ2-1	TRBV4-2	TGTGCCAGCAGCCAAGTTGGTAGTACTAACAATGAGCAGTTCTTC	CASSQVGSTNNEQFF
.	once	TRBJ1-5	TRBV7-5	TGTGTCAGAAGCCCGCCCGGGACAGGGCTTTATAGCAATCAGCCCCAGCATTTT	CVRSPPGTGLYSNQPQHF
.	.	TRBJ1-6	TRBV27	TGTGCCAGCGCCTTAGGGGGTAGGTTTTCACCCCTCCACTTT	CASALGGRFSPLHF
TRBD2	.	TRBJ2-3	TRBV9	TGTGCCAGCAGCGTCCAATCGGGGGGAAGCACAGATACGCAGTATTTT	CASSVQSGGSTDTQYF
.	.	TRBJ2-5	TRBV5-5	TGTGCCAGCAGCAATCGGGGGCAAGAGACCCAGTACTTC	CASSNRGQETQYF
.	.	TRBJ1-2	TRBV15	TGTGCCACCAGCAGAGATCCCCAGGGCTCTAACTATGGCTACACCTTC	CATSRDPQGSNYGYTF
TRBD2	.	TRBJ2-7	TRBV18	TGTGCCAGCTCACCACCCGAGACTAGCGGCCACTACGAGCAGTACTTC	CASSPPETSGHYEQYF
.	few	TRBJ1-3	TRBV5-1	TGCGCCAGCAGCTTGTCGGACAGCGCTGGAAACACCATATATTTT	CASSLSDSAGNTIYF
.	.	TRBJ1-2	TRBV6-1	TGTGCCAGCAGTGAACATAATCAGGGGAACTATGGCTACACCTTC	CASSEHNQGNYGYTF
.	.	TRBJ1-2	TRBV7-2	TGTGCCAGCAGCTTTAGTCAGGCTGGTGGCTACACCTTC	CASSFSQAGGYTF
TRBD1	.	TRBJ1-2	TRBV28	TGTGCCAGCAGGCCGGACAGGGGGCATGGCTACACCTTC	CASRPDRGHGYTF
TRBD1	.	TRBJ2-7	TRBV7-9	TGTGCCAGCAGCTCGGACAGGGTTTTTGCATACGAGCAGTACTTC	CASSSDRVFAYEQYF
TRBD1	.	TRBJ1-2	TRBV5-4	TGTGCCAGCAGCTTGGGGGACAGGGAAAACTATGGCTACACCTTC	CASSLGDRENYGYTF
TRBD1	.	TRBJ2-7	TRBV6-1	TGTGCCAGCAGTGAATCCGGGACAGGCTCCTACGAGCAGTACTTC	CASSESGTGSYEQYF
.	.	TRBJ2-3	TRBV11-2	TGTGCCAGCAGCCTATGGTCCCACACAGATACGCAGTATTTT	CASSLWSHTDTQYF
.	.	TRBJ1-1	TRBV5-1	TGCGCCAGCAGCTTGGGAAGAGTAGCTTTCTTT	CASSLGRVAFF
.	.	TRBJ2-4	TRBV7-2	TGTGCCAGCAGCTTATCTTCCCAAAACATTCAGTACTTC	CASSLSSQNIQYF
TRBD1	.	TRBJ2-2	TRBV6-5	TGTGCCAGCAGTCGGACAGGGACGGCCGGGGAGCTGTTTTTT	CASSRTGTAGELFF
.	.	TRBJ2-6	TRBV29-1	TGCAGCGCACGGGGTTCGAGCTCTGGGGCCAACGTCCTGACTTTC	CSARGSSSGANVLTF
.	.	TRBJ1-5	TRBV21-1	TGTGCCAGCAGCAAAGTGACGGGAAGGCAGCCCCAGCATTTT	CASSKVTGRQPQHF
TRBD1	.	TRBJ2-5	TRBV28	TGTGCCAGCAGTTTATTCGGGACAGTCCAAGAGACCCAGTACTTC	CASSLFGTVQETQYF
TRBD1	.	TRBJ2-7	TRBV6-6	TGTGCCAGCAGTGGGACAGGCCCCTACGAGCAGTACTTC	CASSGTGPYEQYF
TRBD1	.	TRBJ1-2	TRBV4-1	TGCGCCAGCAGCCAGCCGCGGGACAGGGTGTCGGGCTACACCTTC	CASSQPRDRVSGYTF
.	few	TRBJ1-5	TRBV6-1	TGTGCCAGCAGTGAGGGGGGGGGACTCCAGCCCCAGCATTTT	CASSEGGGLQPQHF
.	.	TRBJ1-1	TRBV5-1	TGCGCCAGCAGCTTGGCACAGGCGAACACTGAAGCTTTCTTT	CASSLAQANTEAFF